The rows below give T cell receptor beta chains drawn from one sample of a study of STAT3 mutations in large granular lymphocyte leukemia. The method was immunoSEQ multiplex PCR; TCRdb's version includes in-frame clones alone and lacks a portion of them. The sample lists several thousand clones, 85% to 90% occurring once. Material: peripheral blood mononuclear cells. These receptors originate from a man at least 80 years old with T-cell large granular lymphocyte leukemia. Some clones in this sample may be carry-over from other donors' samples. The CDR3 runs from the conserved cysteine through the conserved F or W. The D gene is left open where the match is weak.

j_call v_call d_call cdr3_nt cdr3_aa
TRBJ1-3 TRBV7-9 NA TGTGCCAGCAGCTTGAGGGATAGGGTTTTACGAAACACCATATATTTT CASSLRDRVLRNTIYF
TRBJ1-5 TRBV5-6 NA TGTGCCAGCAGCTTGGCGGCGGGTCAGCCCCAGCATTTT CASSLAAGQPQHF
TRBJ2-7 TRBV6-5 NA TGTGCCAGCAGTCTCACCTATTCCTACGAGCAGTACTTC CASSLTYSYEQYF
TRBJ1-2 TRBV12-5 NA TGTGCTAGTGGTTTCGACAGGTCTTACGGCTACACCTTC CASGFDRSYGYTF
TRBJ1-5 TRBV7-9 NA TGTGCCAGCAGCCGGGAGTGGCAGCAGCCCCAGCATTTT CASSREWQQPQHF
TRBJ2-7 TRBV13 NA TGTGCCAGCAGCTTAGGGGGGTACGAGCAGTACTTC CASSLGGYEQYF
TRBJ1-5 TRBV30 NA TGTGCCTGGAGCGAGCAGAGCAATCAGCCCCAGCATTTT CAWSEQSNQPQHF
TRBJ2-1 TRBV20-1 NA TGCAGTGCTGGGGTCAATGAGCAGTTCTTC CSAGVNEQFF
TRBJ1-2 TRBV10-3 NA TGTGCCATCAGTGAGACAGTGAACTATGGCTACACCTTC CAISETVNYGYTF
TRBJ2-3 TRBV7-9 NA TGTGCCAGCAGCTCATTTCCGGGACCCAAGGCAGATACGCAGTATTTT CASSSFPGPKADTQYF
TRBJ2-7 TRBV6-5 NA TGTGCCAGCAGGAGAAAAGGGGGGTCCTACGAGCAGTACTTC CASRRKGGSYEQYF
TRBJ1-2 TRBV29-1 TRBD1 TGCAGCGTTGAGGGACAGGGGGGTGGCTACACCTTC CSVEGQGGGYTF
TRBJ2-7 TRBV27 TRBD1 TGTGCCAGCAGTGTAGGACAGGGAACCTACGAGCAGTACTTC CASSVGQGTYEQYF
TRBJ2-3 TRBV5-4 NA TGTGCCAGCAGCTTGCTGGGGCAGGGTCCCACAGATACGCAGTATTTT CASSLLGQGPTDTQYF
TRBJ2-3 TRBV5-1 TRBD2 TGCGCCAGCAGCGGGACTAGCGGGGGCCCCACAGATACGCAGTATTTT CASSGTSGGPTDTQYF
TRBJ2-7 TRBV18 NA TGTGCCAGCTCAACCTCCAAGGATTACGAGCAGTACTTC CASSTSKDYEQYF